This T cell receptor beta chain was documented in a study of T-cell memory formation after mild COVID-19. TCRalpha and TCRbeta libraries used 5'RACE with constant-segment primers and UMIs. TCRdb reprocessed the 5' RACE reads with MiXCR, giving one entry per CDR3 protein. The sample contains some 82,000 distinct CDR3 sequences, 9.5% to 15% of which appear only once. Study-wide findings and caveats: Second-wave clones with a day 37 peak had unconfirmed SARS-CoV-2 specificity. Some clones that responded turned up in pre-infection memory, which suggests that cross-reactive memory joined in. CD8+ contracting clones occupied EMRA, while CD4+ ones occupied mainly CM and EM.

This clonotype was seen once. Antigen specificity is unknown. The germline CDR1 and CDR2 sequences are SEHNR and FQNEAQ (reference sequence). Trimming left V 6 bases short and J 2 bases short, with 13 bases between. There are 14 residues in the CDR3. The specimen sequenced was PBMCs or a T cell subset sorted from them (not recorded which). This clonotype was obtained from a man in his late teens or twenties who had mild COVID-19 (a few samples of this study predate the infection). Cell type and time point are not known. This chain joins TRBV7-9 and TRBJ1-2; possibly TRBD1 for D (6 bases). CDR3 region: CASSYTGTNYGYTF. The CDR3, as DNA: TGTGCCAGCAGTTATACAGGGACCAACTATGGCTACACCTTC.